This T cell receptor (beta chain) was recorded in a study of T cell repertoires in cytomegalovirus infection. About the study: From public TCR beta signatures came an indication of both CMV infection and matching HLA type. General study points: CMV-specific TCR beta clonotypes restricted by HLA-C were the ones dominating the ex vivo response.

Each CDR3 protein gets one entry after TCRdb re-called the reads with MiXCR. The sample has 250,000 to 300,000 distinct CDR3 sequences, approximately 22% seen once. A note on this clonotype: Its antigen is currently unknown.

The germline gives CDR1 LGHDT, CDR2 YNNKEL (reference sequence). CDR3 length equals 14 residues. V was clipped by 0 bases and J by 8 bases, with 10 bases between them. J is TRBJ2-2 and V is TRBV3-1; D is perhaps TRBD1 (5 bases). Sequencing was performed on cultured PBMCs, taken from culture after CMV antigen stimulation. This sequence was found in a human donor in good health (CMV status not recorded). Some clones in this sample may be carry-over from other donors' samples. In DNA, the CDR3 is TGTGCCAGCAGCCAAGATATAGGGGCAGGGGAGCTGTTTTTT. Encoded protein: CASSQDIGAGELFF.